This paragraph covers one T cell receptor beta chain sequence. Its antigen remains unknown. This specimen belongs to a study of cytomegalovirus exposure and HLA in healthy donors. Findings of the study overall: It was 160 or so TCR beta chains that were listed as cytomegalovirus-associated.

With 60 Vbeta and 13 Jbeta primers, the PCR was carried out. Some clones are missing from TCRdb's copy, which holds only in-frame ones; the method was immunoSEQ multiplex PCR. The table has about 120,000 clones, 50% to 65% seen once. Germline values: CDR1 SGHRS, CDR2 YFSETQ. V lost 0 bases to trimming and J lost 5 bases, with 11 bases between them. The CDR3 has 14 residues. The chain has TRBV5-1 and TRBJ1-2; D remains ambiguous. Sequencing was performed on PBMCs. This clonotype was obtained from a man between 35 and 55 years old in good health and CMV-seropositive. In nucleotides, the CDR3 is TGCGCCAGCAGCTTGGGTAACAGCTTATATGGCTACACCTTC. Amino acids: CASSLGNSLYGYTF.